A single sample is the source of the 11 T cell receptor beta chains below, sequenced in a study of OX40 agonist ivuxolimab in advanced cancers. TCRdb keeps only in-frame clones here, not all; method: immunoSEQ multiplex PCR. The sample yields around 66,000 clones, roughly 89% seen once. The sequenced sample was CD4+ or CD8+ T cells sorted from blood, obtained in a trial of the OX40 agonist ivuxolimab. These receptors all come from an adult with an advanced solid tumor such as melanoma, head and neck, liver or kidney cancer.

J is TRBJ1-2 and V is TRBV19; D remains unclear. The CDR3 contains 12 residues. Trimming shortened V by 6 bases and J by 8 bases, and 13 bases separated the two germline ends. The germline gives CDR1 LNHDA, CDR2 SQIVND (reference sequence). The CDR3 region has the DNA TGTGCCAGTAGCCTCTCGGGGTCGGGCTACACCTTC. This codes for CASSLSGSGYTF.

On this clone itself: Other nucleotide sequences in the sample specify the same CDR3. The gene calls are TRBV6-1 and TRBJ1-2; D remains unclear. Per the germline V gene, CDR1 is MNHNS and CDR2 is SASEGT. The CDR3 totals 13 residues. Trimming shortened V by 4 bases and J by 0 bases, and 6 bases separated the two germline ends. CDR3 protein: CASSVVSNYGYTF. Written as DNA, the CDR3 is TGTGCCAGCAGTGTAGTTTCTAACTATGGCTACACCTTC.

CDR3 protein: CASRLGLAGGRTYEQYF. The CDR3 region has the DNA TGTGCCAGCAGACTTGGACTAGCGGGAGGGCGAACCTACGAGCAGTACTTC. The chain combines TRBV27 with TRBJ2-7, with 15 nucleotides matching TRBD2. V was pared by 6 bases and J by 2 bases, with 8 bases of the junction left unmatched. Germline V gene sequence: CDR1 MNHEY, CDR2 SMNVEV (reference sequence). The CDR3 totals 17 residues.

This sequence joins TRBV7-8 and TRBJ2-7; TRBD1 is a possible D gene (8 bases). CDR3 length: 15 residues. V shed 6 bases and J shed 0 bases, with 15 bases lying between them. Germline V gives CDR1 SGHVS, CDR2 FQNEAQ. CDR3 DNA sequence: TGTGCCAGCAGTTTGAACAGGGGGGGCTCCTACGAGCAGTACTTC. Translated: CASSLNRGGSYEQYF. Variable domain in full (rest from reference TRBV7-8 and TRBJ2-7): GAGVSQSPRYKVAKRGQDVALRCDPISGHVSLFWYQQALGQGPEFLTYFQNEAQLDKSGLPSDRFFAERPEGSVSTLKIQRTQQEDSAVYLCASSLNRGGSYEQYFGPGTRLTVT.

V and J are TRBV6-5 and TRBJ1-1; no definite D call. V was pared by 4 bases and J by 1 base, with 13 bases between. Per the germline V gene, CDR1 is MNHEY and CDR2 is SVGAGI. CDR3 size: 15 residues. CDR3 nucleotide sequence: TGTGCCAGCAGTTCCTCGACGGTAACGAACACTGAAGCTTTCTTT. This codes for CASSSSTVTNTEAFF.

The chain is built from TRBV28 and TRBJ1-4; 7 bases are a match to TRBD1. The V gene's germline CDR1 is MDHEN and CDR2 SYDVKM. The CDR3 covers 18 residues. Trimming cost V 6 bases and J 0 bases; bases outside gene matches: 13. The CDR3 coding sequence is TGTGCCAGCAGCCGCCCCTCTCCGGGGACAGCAACTAATGAAAAACTGTTTTTT. This translates into CASSRPSPGTATNEKLFF.

The chain has TRBV28 and TRBJ2-1; 8 positions match TRBD1. The CDR3 is 15 amino acids. Germline loops: CDR1 MDHEN, CDR2 SYDVKM. The V and J ends lost 1 base and 6 bases, in that order; junction bases with no gene match: 5. CDR3 residues: CASSLLGQGANEQFF. DNA for the CDR3: TGTGCCAGCAGTTTATTAGGGCAGGGGGCCAATGAGCAGTTCTTC.

The chain uses TRBV11-3 and TRBJ2-3; D is undetermined. In germline, CDR1 is SGHNT, CDR2 YENEEA. Trimming shortened V by 5 bases and J by 5 bases, and 8 bases separated the two germline ends. The CDR3 has 12 residues. CDR3 sequence reads: CASSQWGDTQYF. The CDR3 bases are TGTGCCAGCAGCCAATGGGGAGATACGCAGTATTTT.

The rearrangement joins TRBV2 to TRBJ1-6; D may be TRBD1 (6 bases). The CDR3 loop spans 13 amino acids. Germline-derived CDR1 and CDR2 are SNHLY and FYNNEI. Deletions cut 3 bases from V and 13 bases from J, with 13 bases between. CDR3 DNA: TGTGCCAGCAGTGACTACAGGGTCGATCCCCTCCACTTT. Translated, it gives CASSDYRVDPLHF.

This chain joins TRBV6-6 and TRBJ2-7; TRBD2 matches at 9 bases. V shed 2 bases, J shed 5 bases, and the junction held 4 bases outside the gene matches. CDR1 MNHNY and CDR2 SVGAGI come from the germline V gene (reference sequence). This CDR3 has 14 residues. Here the CDR3 DNA reads TGTGCCAGCAGTTACAAGGGACTAGCAGACGAGCAGTACTTC. This codes for CASSYKGLADEQYF.

This clone has only a few counts. The chain has TRBV7-2 and TRBJ2-1; 8 nucleotides match TRBD1. The CDR3 covers 14 residues. Germline-derived CDR1 and CDR2 are SGHTA and FQGNSA. The ends lost 5 bases at V and 5 bases at J; junction bases unmatched: 5. This chain's CDR3 is CASSARTGNNEQFF. CDR3 bases: TGTGCCAGCAGCGCCCGGACAGGGAACAATGAGCAGTTCTTC.